The clone carrying this TCR beta chain appeared many times. CDR3 length: 14 residues. Trimming took off 5 bases at V and 9 bases at J, with 17 bases between the two ends. Germline values: CDR1 MDHEN, CDR2 SYDVKM. This record belongs to a study of CD8 T cells in ankylosing spondylitis. TCRdb independently ran MiXCR on the 5' RACE reads; one entry per CDR3 protein. In the table there are 230,000 or so distinct CDR3 sequences, roughly 25% of which are singletons. The TCR sequence derives from a male donor with ankylosing spondylitis or in good health (not recorded which). The V call is TRBV28, the J call TRBJ2-1; D might be TRBD2 (7 bases). The sequencing sample was made of blood, either unsorted or a sorted T cell fraction (not recorded which). The chain's CDR3 is CASSPLGGAGEQFF. CDR3 coding DNA: TGTGCCAGCAGTCCGCTAGGGGGGGCCGGTGAGCAGTTCTTC.